These 19 T cell receptor beta chains came from one sample sequenced in a study of metastatic and nonmetastatic thyroid tumors. TCRdb re-analyzed the PCR reads through MiXCR. The table has approximately 38,000 clones, around 31% seen once. Every patient underwent thyroid surgery untreated. Material: tumor tissue. These receptors came from a female donor with papillary thyroid cancer or a benign thyroid nodule (not recorded which). Some clones in this sample may be carry-over from other donors' samples.

The chain couples TRBV28 to TRBJ2-1; no clear D. The V end lost 2 bases, the J end lost 10 bases, and 9 bases lay between the germline ends. The CDR3 loop spans 12 amino acids. Germline V gene data show CDR1 as MDHEN and CDR2 as SYDVKM. The CDR3 spells CASSLQFREQFF. The CDR3, as DNA: TGTGCCAGCAGTTTACAGTTTCGGGAGCAGTTCTTC.

This clone was counted a few times. The genes are TRBV10-3 and TRBJ2-1, with D perhaps given as TRBD1 or TRBD2 (5 bases each). V was cut by 5 bases and J by 0 bases, with 11 bases left in between. Germline CDR1 is ENHRY and CDR2 is SYGVKD. CDR3 length: 15 amino acids. The CDR3 DNA reads as TGTGCCATCAGTAAGGCCGGGACCTCCTACAATGAGCAGTTCTTC. It specifies CAISKAGTSYNEQFF.

The chain employs TRBV5-1 and TRBJ1-1, with TRBD1 matching over 8 bases. V dropped 0 bases and J dropped 3; count of bases not matched to a gene: 7. The CDR3 has 16 residues. Germline V CDR1 and CDR2: SGHRS, YFSETQ. CDR3 coding DNA: TGCGCCAGCAGCTTGGGGACAGGGACTTCGTACACTGAAGCTTTCTTT. Translated, it gives CASSLGTGTSYTEAFF. Full variable domain (missing parts from reference TRBV5-1 and TRBJ1-1): KAGVTQTPRYLIKTRGQQVTLSCSPISGHRSVSWYQQTPGQGLQFLFEYFSETQRNKGNFPGRFSGRQFSNSRSEMNVSTLELGDSALYLCASSLGTGTSYTEAFFGQGTRLTVV.

V and J are TRBV5-8 and TRBJ1-6; D unclear. The germline V gene encodes CDR1 SGHTS and CDR2 YDEGEE. The length of the CDR3 is 15 residues. V shed 5 bases and J shed 10 bases, with 19 bases lying between them. The CDR3 bases are TGTGCCAGCAGTCGTGGACTCAATCTCGGCTCACCCCTCCACTTT. Amino acid sequence: CASSRGLNLGSPLHF.

This clone was detected many times. The chain carries TRBV6-5 and TRBJ2-7, with D unresolved. Germline values: CDR1 MNHEY, CDR2 SVGAGI. The CDR3 consists of 12 residues. Trimming removed 0 bases from V and 6 bases from J, with 6 bases in between. CDR3 sequence reads: CASSYSGSEQYF. The CDR3 DNA sequence: TGTGCCAGCAGTTACTCGGGAAGCGAGCAGTACTTC.

This clone has more than one count but fewer than ten. V and J are TRBV12-3 or TRBV12-4 and TRBJ2-7; 8 bases align to TRBD1. V gave up 4 bases and J gave up 3 bases; unmatched junction bases: 2. The length of the CDR3 is 13 residues. In DNA form, the CDR3 reads TGTGCCAGCAGTTCGGGGACAGGCTACGAGCAGTACTTC. Its protein product is CASSSGTGYEQYF.

The V and J genes are TRBV9 and TRBJ1-5, with TRBD1 matching 8 bases. The V segment lost 0 bases and the J segment 7 bases; nucleotides outside the gene matches: 3. This CDR3 contains 14 residues. Germline V lookup: CDR1 SGDLS, CDR2 YYNGEE. CDR3 protein: CASSVGTGFQPQHF. CDR3 sequence (DNA): TGTGCCAGCAGCGTAGGGACAGGGTTCCAGCCCCAGCATTTT.

This clone has only one observation. This chain links TRBV7-8 with TRBJ1-2, with D tentatively TRBD1 (5 bases). Trimming left V 5 bases short and J 1 base short, with 14 bases between. Germline CDR1 SGHVS, CDR2 FQNEAQ. The CDR3 length is 15 residues. The CDR3 region has the DNA TGTGCCAGCAGCACGCGGCTGACAGATAACTATGGCTACACCTTC. Amino acids: CASSTRLTDNYGYTF.

CDR3 in DNA: TGCAGTGCTAGTCCGGACAGGGTTGAAGAGCAGTACTTC. Encoded protein: CSASPDRVEEQYF. The chain has TRBV20-1 and TRBJ2-7, with TRBD1 matching 8 bases. V lost 3 bases and J lost 7; bases outside the gene matches: 8. This CDR3 comprises 13 residues. The germline gives CDR1 DFQATT, CDR2 SNEGSKA (reference sequence).

This clone was counted only a few times. The J gene is TRBJ2-1, the V gene TRBV12-3 or TRBV12-4, with unresolved D. V shed 2 bases and J shed 1 base, with 6 bases lying between them. The CDR3 extends over 14 amino acids. The CDR3 DNA reads as TGTGCCAGCAGTTTATGGGGATCCTACAATGAGCAGTTCTTC. Protein product: CASSLWGSYNEQFF.

The DNA for the CDR3 is TGTGCCAGCAGTGCCTTGAGGGCCGATACGCAGTATTTT. This encodes CASSALRADTQYF. J is TRBJ2-3 and V is TRBV6-1, with a weak D call TRBD2 (5 bases). The V end lost 4 bases, the J end lost 6 bases, and 11 bases lay between the germline ends. Germline V gene data show CDR1 as MNHNS and CDR2 as SASEGT. The CDR3 contains 13 residues.

This chain connects TRBV7-6 to TRBJ1-6; 9 positions match TRBD1. V dropped 5 bases and J dropped 7; count of bases not matched to a gene: 6. Germline V lookup: CDR1 SGHVS, CDR2 FNYEAQ. The CDR3 extends over 15 amino acids. The CDR3 region is CASSPGTGLNSPLHF. The CDR3 coding sequence is TGTGCCAGCAGCCCTGGGACAGGGTTGAATTCACCCCTCCACTTT.

This clone has more than one count but fewer than ten. V usage is TRBV28 and J usage is TRBJ2-3; no reliable D call. This CDR3 comprises 15 residues. CDR1 is MDHEN, CDR2 SYDVKM, per germline. The V end lost 1 base, the J end lost 3 bases, and 11 bases lay between the germline ends. The CDR3, as DNA: TGTGCCAGCAGTTTATCAGGTTCGATAACAGATACGCAGTATTTT. Its protein product is CASSLSGSITDTQYF.

This clone was seen a handful of times. The V and J genes are TRBV12-3 or TRBV12-4 and TRBJ2-1, with 8 bases aligning to TRBD2. The CDR3 is 16 amino acids. Losses at the gene ends were 4 bases for V and 5 bases for J; bases not matched to a gene: 10. CDR3 in DNA: TGTGCCAGCAGTTCAATAAGCGGGAGCAGCGACAATGAGCAGTTCTTC. Encoded protein: CASSSISGSSDNEQFF.

CDR3 in DNA: TGTGCCTGTCGCGGGTGGCGCCTTTACACCTTC. Protein sequence: CACRGWRLYTF. The chain is built from TRBV30 and TRBJ1-2; unclear D gene. CDR1 is GTSNPN, CDR2 SVGIG, per germline (reference sequence). The V end was cut by 6 bases, the J end by 11 bases, with 16 bases between. The CDR3 runs 11 residues.

This clone was observed a handful of times. The genes are TRBV6-6 and TRBJ1-1, with D perhaps matching TRBD1 (5 bases). This CDR3 comprises 13 residues. Germline V gene lookup returns CDR1 MNHNY and CDR2 SVGAGI (reference sequence). Between the trimmed V and J ends, which lost 5 bases and 6 bases, there was a span of 13 bases. This chain's CDR3 is CASSQTEGSEAFF. In nucleotides, the CDR3 is TGTGCCAGCAGTCAAACGGAGGGGTCTGAAGCTTTCTTT.

This clone occurred a few times. The rearrangement uses TRBV28 and TRBJ2-5; D may be TRBD1 (6 bases). V was trimmed by 5 bases and J by 3 bases, leaving 10 bases between them. The V gene's germline CDR1 is MDHEN and CDR2 SYDVKM. This CDR3 spans 13 amino acids. DNA for the CDR3: TGTGCCAGCAGTCCCCGACAGGAAGAGACCCAGTACTTC. Translating gives CASSPRQEETQYF.

This rearrangement joins TRBV5-1 to TRBJ2-7; tentatively, D is TRBD1 or TRBD2 (6 bases each). Germline CDR1 and CDR2: SGHRS and YFSETQ. The CDR3 contains 18 residues. Trimming removed 1 base at V and 0 bases at J, with 20 bases between. In DNA form, the CDR3 reads TGCGCCAGCAGCTTGTCCACTACGGCTGGAGGGGGCTCCTACGAGCAGTACTTC. It specifies CASSLSTTAGGGSYEQYF.

V gene TRBV20-1 combines with J gene TRBJ2-2; a weak D match, TRBD2 (5 bases). The CDR3 sequence is 11 residues long. Germline loops: CDR1 DFQATT, CDR2 SNEGSKA (reference sequence). The V and J ends lost 5 bases and 7 bases respectively, with 8 bases between them. This chain's CDR3 is CSASEGGELFF. The CDR3 nucleotides read TGCAGTGCTTCAGAGGGCGGGGAGCTGTTTTTT.